This T cell receptor (beta chain) was observed in a study of identical twins. Study outcomes and limitations: Researchers reported weaker excess twin sharing in beta out-of-frame sequences. There were fewer insertions in abundant cord blood beta clonotypes, but memory repertoires showed no such pattern.

This clonotype appeared many times. Its antigen is unidentified. Addition of a universal primer site occurred through template switching, and cDNA carried unique molecular identifiers. One entry per CDR3 protein, called by TCRdb with MiXCR from the 5' RACE reads. The sample lists roughly 1.6 million distinct CDR3 sequences, under 35% seen once, with around 0.25% in the top ten. Trimming removed 3 bases from V and 4 bases from J; junction bases left unmatched: 5. There are 16 residues in the CDR3. Germline CDR1 SGHDN, CDR2 FVKESK. Healthy Caucasian individuals made up all the donors. Source material: cord blood. The sequence derives from a newborn girl in good health. The rearrangement links TRBV14 to TRBJ2-5; 13 nucleotides agree with TRBD2. The chain's CDR3 is CASSQGLAGLAETQYF. CDR3 sequence (DNA): TGTGCCAGCAGCCAGGGACTAGCGGGGTTGGCAGAGACCCAGTACTTC. The full variable domain, with the rest looked up from reference TRBV14 and TRBJ2-5, is EAGVTQFPSHSVIEKGQTVTLRCDPISGHDNLYWYRRVMGKEIKFLLHFVKESKQDESGMPNNRFLAERTGGTYSTLKVQPAELEDSGVYFCASSQGLAGLAETQYFGPGTRLLVL.